A selection of T cell receptor beta chains follows, all from one sample in a study of blood T cell repertoires in COVID-19. Assay used: immunoSEQ multiplex PCR; TCRdb lists only in-frame clones, some missing. The table has 150,000 to 200,000 clones, approximately 84% seen once; the top ten hold 7%. The sequenced sample consisted of PBMCs or T cells enriched from blood (not recorded which). These receptors originate from a woman between 50 and 59 years old who had recovered from COVID-19. Both conserved end residues are part of each CDR3. A D gene is named only where the DNA matches it firmly.

J	V	D	CDR3
TRBJ2-3	TRBV11-3	-	CASSLDGRVTDTQYF
TRBJ1-5	TRBV5-5	-	CASSLGRINQPQHF
TRBJ2-1	TRBV7-2	TRBD2	CASSLRGREGYSYNEQFF
TRBJ1-1	TRBV19	TRBD1	CASSTPGTAVEAFF
TRBJ1-3	TRBV28	-	CASSEVRGNTIYF
TRBJ2-4	TRBV19	-	CASSDRGTKNIQYF
TRBJ1-3	TRBV3-1/TRBV3-2	-	CASSRRGGAAGNTIYF
TRBJ1-1	TRBV30	TRBD1	CAFVTGGTEAFF
TRBJ1-2	TRBV7-9	TRBD1	CASSLRGTGGAYGYTF
TRBJ2-7	TRBV19	-	CASSIDQGRTGSEQYF
TRBJ2-2	TRBV5-5	-	CASSLAGANTGELFF
TRBJ2-2	TRBV24-1	-	CATSVGQYTGELFF
TRBJ2-5	TRBV30	-	CAWSRGGQGKETQYF
TRBJ1-3	TRBV14	TRBD1	CASSRQGWYTIYF
TRBJ1-1	TRBV5-1	TRBD1	CASSSRARDRANTEAFF
TRBJ2-7	TRBV9	-	CASSVGAGYSYEQYF
TRBJ2-7	TRBV2	TRBD2	CASTTASGSYEQYF
TRBJ1-2	TRBV12-5	-	CASGLVQGGNYGYTF
TRBJ2-7	TRBV4-3	TRBD1	CASSQEAGGLQQYF
TRBJ1-1	TRBV11-3	-	CASSLGGRNTEAFF
TRBJ2-1	TRBV18	TRBD2	CASSDSGGNNEQFF
TRBJ1-1	TRBV7-2	-	CASSLNRAMNTEAFF
TRBJ1-1	TRBV30	-	CAWSQGWTEAFF
TRBJ2-2	TRBV7-2	TRBD1	CASSFKTGTNTGELFF
TRBJ2-3	TRBV19	TRBD1	CASRGGGADTQYF
TRBJ2-1	TRBV4-3	TRBD2	CASSLGLAGGPAIRSYEQFF
TRBJ2-5	TRBV7-7	TRBD2	CASSFRLAGEQETQYF
TRBJ2-1	TRBV10-2	TRBD2	CASRAGVSYNEQFF
TRBJ2-5	TRBV4-3	-	CASSQQGRVGEETQYF
TRBJ1-2	TRBV10-3	TRBD1	CAISRQGTTNYGYTF
TRBJ1-1	TRBV5-6	-	CASSLALGRGAEAFF
TRBJ1-6	TRBV11-2	-	CASSLGAEMALHF
TRBJ2-7	TRBV4-2	-	CASSLGRGSSSYEQYF
TRBJ2-7	TRBV10-3	-	CAISAARGSYEQYF
TRBJ2-1	TRBV3-1/TRBV3-2	-	CASSQGVNNEQFF
TRBJ2-2	TRBV5-1	-	CATGEVVTGELFF
TRBJ1-5	TRBV7-2	-	CASSLTQGAQHF
TRBJ2-5	TRBV7-9	-	CASSLTAGRGETQYF
TRBJ1-2	TRBV5-4	-	CASSSTGVEGYTF